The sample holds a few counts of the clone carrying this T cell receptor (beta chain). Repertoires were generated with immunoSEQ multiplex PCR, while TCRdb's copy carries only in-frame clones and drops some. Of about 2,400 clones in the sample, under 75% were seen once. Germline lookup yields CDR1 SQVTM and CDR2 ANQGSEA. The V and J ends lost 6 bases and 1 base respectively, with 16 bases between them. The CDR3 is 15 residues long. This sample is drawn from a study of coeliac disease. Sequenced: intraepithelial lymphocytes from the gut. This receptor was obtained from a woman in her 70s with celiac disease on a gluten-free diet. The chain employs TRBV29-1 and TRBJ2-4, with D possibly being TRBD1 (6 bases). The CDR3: CSVQGPRAAKNIQYF. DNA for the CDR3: TGCAGCGTCCAGGGGCCTAGGGCCGCCAAAAACATTCAGTACTTC. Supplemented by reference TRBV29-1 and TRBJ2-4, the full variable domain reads SAVISQKPSRDICQRGTSLTIQCQVDSQVTMMFWYRQQPGQSLTLIATANQGSEATYESGFVIDKFPISRPNLTFSTLTVSNMSPEDSSIYLCSVQGPRAAKNIQYFGAGTRLSVL.